The clone carrying this T cell receptor (beta chain) has ten or more counts. As yet, its antigen is unknown. The sample is drawn from a study of human T cells and chemical hapten exposure. Study-wide context: Each patch test put 0.01% DPC on the upper back, and results were read at 6 days. General observations from the study: Donors in the study had alopecia, meaning their immune response may differ from healthy people's.

Time point: pre-sensitization, week 0. As for treatment: therapeutic diphenylcyclopropenone sensitization with weekly scalp DPC. A single record per CDR3 protein comes from TCRdb applying MiXCR to the RACE reads. The sample records 350,000 to 450,000 distinct CDR3 sequences, approximately 5.1% being singletons. The V gene's germline CDR1 is PRHDT and CDR2 FYEKMQ (reference sequence). With 4 bases removed from V and 7 bases from J, the gap between germline ends came to 5 bases. The CDR3 is 12 amino acids. The clonotype originates from a woman in her forties or fifties with alopecia areata. Some clones in this sample may be carry-over from other donors' samples. Sequenced here: whole blood, sampled in connection with sensitization to the hapten diphenylcyclopropenone (DPC). The chain couples TRBV13 to TRBJ1-6, with D uncertain. CDR3 loop: CASSYENSPLHF. In nucleotides, the CDR3 is TGTGCCAGCAGCTATGAAAATTCACCCCTCCACTTT.